The clone carrying this T cell receptor beta chain was seen a handful of times. The method was immunoSEQ multiplex PCR; TCRdb's version includes in-frame clones alone and lacks a portion of them. The data hold 80,000 to 95,000 clones, with more than 70% observed a single time. None of the glioblastoma patients had an isocitrate dehydrogenase mutation. The length of the CDR3 is 13 residues. Germline CDR1 MDHEN, CDR2 SYDVKM. Trimming stripped 8 bases from V and 4 bases from J, with 12 bases between. These data are taken from a study of glioma-infiltrating T cells after dendritic cell vaccination. Study-wide context: Patients had newly diagnosed or recurrent glioblastoma and received dendritic cell vaccines. The vaccine used monocyte-derived dendritic cells pulsed overnight with autologous tumor lysate.

The rearrangement links TRBV28 to TRBJ2-1; D perhaps matches TRBD2 (5 bases). The sequencing used blood, collected before dendritic cell vaccination. The TCR sequence derives from a human donor with glioblastoma. CDR3 nucleotides: TGTGCCAGCCTCTCTCAGCGGTACAATGAGCAGTTCTTC. Its protein is CASLSQRYNEQFF.